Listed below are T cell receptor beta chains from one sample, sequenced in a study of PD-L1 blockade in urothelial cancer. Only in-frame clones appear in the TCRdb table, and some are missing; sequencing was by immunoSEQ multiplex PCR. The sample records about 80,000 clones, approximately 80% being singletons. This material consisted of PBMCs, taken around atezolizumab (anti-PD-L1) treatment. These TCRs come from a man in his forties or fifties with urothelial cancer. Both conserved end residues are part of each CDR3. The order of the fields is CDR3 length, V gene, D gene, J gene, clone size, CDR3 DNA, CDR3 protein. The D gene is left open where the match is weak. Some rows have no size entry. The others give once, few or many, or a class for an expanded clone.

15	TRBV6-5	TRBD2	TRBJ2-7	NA	TGTGCCAGCAGCCTGACGGGGCGGGAGGGCTACGAGCAGTACTTC	CASSLTGREGYEQYF
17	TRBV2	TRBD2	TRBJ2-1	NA	TGTGCCAGCAGTGAGGGGGCTAGCGGGAGGGAATACAATGAGCAGTTCTTC	CASSEGASGREYNEQFF
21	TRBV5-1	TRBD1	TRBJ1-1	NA	TGCGCCAGCGACTTCCCTGGACAGGGCCGGCTCACGGTTTCGATGAACACTGAAGCTTTCTTT	CASDFPGQGRLTVSMNTEAFF
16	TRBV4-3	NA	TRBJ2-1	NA	TGCGCCAGCAGCCAAGTGGCCTTCTCCTCCTACAATGAGCAGTTCTTC	CASSQVAFSSYNEQFF
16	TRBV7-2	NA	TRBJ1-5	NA	TGTGCCAGCAGCTCACAGGGAGCGGGGTCGGGTCAGCCCCAGCATTTT	CASSSQGAGSGQPQHF
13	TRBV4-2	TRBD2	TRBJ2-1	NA	TGTGCCAGCAGAACGGGAGGGTACAATGAGCAGTTCTTC	CASRTGGYNEQFF
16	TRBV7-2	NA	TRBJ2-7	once	TGTGCCAGCAGCTTCGGAGGCGGGGCGCCCCTCCACGAGCAGTACTTC	CASSFGGGAPLHEQYF
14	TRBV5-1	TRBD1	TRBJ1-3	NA	TGCGCCAGCAGCGGGGGACAGACTGGAAACACCATATATTTT	CASSGGQTGNTIYF
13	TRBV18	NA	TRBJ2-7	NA	TGTGCCAGCTCACCAATTAGCGCCTACGAGCAGTACTTC	CASSPISAYEQYF
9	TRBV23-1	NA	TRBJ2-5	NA	TGCGCAGTCGGGGAGACCCAGTACTTC	CAVGETQYF
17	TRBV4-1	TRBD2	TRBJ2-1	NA	TGCGCCAGCAGCCAAGTCGTAACTAGCGGACTCTACAATGAGCAGTTCTTC	CASSQVVTSGLYNEQFF
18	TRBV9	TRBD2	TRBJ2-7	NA	TGTGCCAGCAGTAGCGGGCGGCTAGCGGGTAGCAGCTCCTACGAGCAGTACTTC	CASSSGRLAGSSSYEQYF
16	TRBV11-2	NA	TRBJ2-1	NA	TGTGCCAGCAGCTTTTTGCCTACTAGCACCTACAATGAGCAGTTCTTC	CASSFLPTSTYNEQFF
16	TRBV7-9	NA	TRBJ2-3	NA	TGTGCCAGCAGCTCGGGAGACCGAAGGGTGGTAGATACGCAGTATTTT	CASSSGDRRVVDTQYF
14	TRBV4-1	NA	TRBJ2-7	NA	TGCGCCAGCAGCCAAGCGCCACTAGCTCCCGAGCAGTACTTC	CASSQAPLAPEQYF
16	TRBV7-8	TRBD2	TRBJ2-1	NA	TGTGCCAGCAGCCCAGCCTTGATAGCGGGATATATTGAGCAGTTCTTC	CASSPALIAGYIEQFF
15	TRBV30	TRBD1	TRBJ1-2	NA	TGTGCCTTGCCGGCCCGGACAGGGGGCCGGAATGGCTACACCTTC	CALPARTGGRNGYTF
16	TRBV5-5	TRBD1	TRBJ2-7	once	TGTGCCAGCAGCTTGGAGGCTGACAGGGTCCTTCGGGAGCAGTACTTC	CASSLEADRVLREQYF
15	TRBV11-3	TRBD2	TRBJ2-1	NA	TGTGCCAGCAGCACGGGACTAGCGGACTACAATGAGCAGTTCTTC	CASSTGLADYNEQFF
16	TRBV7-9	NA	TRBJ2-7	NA	TGTGCCAGCAGCTTAGGGGGAGCAGGGGACCAGTCCGAGCAGTACTTC	CASSLGGAGDQSEQYF
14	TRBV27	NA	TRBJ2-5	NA	TGTGCCAGCAGCCCGCGGAGAGGGTCGGAGACCCAGTACTTC	CASSPRRGSETQYF
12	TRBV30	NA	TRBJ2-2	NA	TGTGCCTGGAGTGTACAGGACGGGGAGCTGTTTTTT	CAWSVQDGELFF
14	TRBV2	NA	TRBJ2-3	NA	TGTGCGGGCGGGCCAGGCGCTAAGAGGGATACGCAGTATTTT	CAGGPGAKRDTQYF
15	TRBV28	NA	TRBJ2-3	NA	TGTGCCAGCAGTTTAGCGGGTCCCCCCTCTAATACGCAGTATTTT	CASSLAGPPSNTQYF
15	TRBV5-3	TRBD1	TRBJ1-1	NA	TGTGCCAGGGCCTCAGGGGGTAGGTTGGGAACTGAAGCTTTCTTT	CARASGGRLGTEAFF
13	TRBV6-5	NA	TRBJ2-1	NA	TGTGCCAGCAGTTACTCGATAGTGGGGAGACAGTTCTTC	CASSYSIVGRQFF
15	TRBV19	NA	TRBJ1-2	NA	TGTGCCAGTAGTTTCGAGACAGTCACTAACTATGGCTACACCTTC	CASSFETVTNYGYTF
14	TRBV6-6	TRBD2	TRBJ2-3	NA	TGTGCCAGCAGCCGGGGGGGCGGGAAAGATACGCAGTATTTT	CASSRGGGKDTQYF
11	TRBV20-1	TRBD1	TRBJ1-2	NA	TGCAGTGCTAAACAGGGGCATGGCTACACCTTC	CSAKQGHGYTF
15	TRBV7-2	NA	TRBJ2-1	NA	TGTGCCAGCGCCCCTGGAGGTTTGGGTAACAATGAGCAGTTCTTC	CASAPGGLGNNEQFF
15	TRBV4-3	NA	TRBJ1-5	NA	TGCGCCAGCAGCCAAGAGCCCCTATCCAATCAGCCCCAGCATTTT	CASSQEPLSNQPQHF
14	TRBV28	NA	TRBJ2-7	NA	TGTGCCAGCAGCCCACTAGAACAGATTTACGAGCAGTACTTC	CASSPLEQIYEQYF
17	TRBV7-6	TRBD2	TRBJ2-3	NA	TGTGCCAGCAGCTTAGTTTTCGAGCGGGAGGGCCAAGATACGCAGTATTTT	CASSLVFEREGQDTQYF
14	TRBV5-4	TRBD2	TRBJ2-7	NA	TGTGCCAGCAGCTTAAGACTAGCGGGAGACGAGCAGTACTTC	CASSLRLAGDEQYF
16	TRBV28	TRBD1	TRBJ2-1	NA	TGTGCCAGCAGTGGGTCGGGGACAGGGGGCGCCGGTCTTCAGTTCTTC	CASSGSGTGGAGLQFF
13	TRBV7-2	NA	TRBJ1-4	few	TGTGCCAGCAGCTTAGTTCGAGGCGAAAAACTGTTTTTT	CASSLVRGEKLFF
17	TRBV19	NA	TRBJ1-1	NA	TGTGCCAGTAGGATACTGGCCGGGGGGGACCTTATCACTGAAGCTTTCTTT	CASRILAGGDLITEAFF
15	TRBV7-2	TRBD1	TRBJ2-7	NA	TGTGCCAGCAGCCCCCCGGGACAGGGGGCTGGTGAGCAGTACTTC	CASSPPGQGAGEQYF
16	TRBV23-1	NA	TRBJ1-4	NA	TGCGCCAGCAGTCCCGAGGTAAGCTCAACTAATGAAAAACTGTTTTTT	CASSPEVSSTNEKLFF
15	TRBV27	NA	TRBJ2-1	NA	TGTGCCAGCAGTTTTTTAGGGAGCTCCTACAATGAGCAGTTCTTC	CASSFLGSSYNEQFF
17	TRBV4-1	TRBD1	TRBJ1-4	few	TGCGCCAGCAGCCAAGATCTCAAGGGGGCGCAGAAGGAAAAACTGTTTTTT	CASSQDLKGAQKEKLFF
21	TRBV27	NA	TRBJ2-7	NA	TGTGCCAGCAGCATGTCTTCTAAGACAGGGACTTCCGCTCGACCATATTACGAGCAGTACTTC	CASSMSSKTGTSARPYYEQYF
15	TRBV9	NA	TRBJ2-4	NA	TGTGCCAGCAGCGTCGGGTATACCCCCAAAAACATTCAGTACTTC	CASSVGYTPKNIQYF
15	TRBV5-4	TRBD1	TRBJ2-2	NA	TGTGCCAGCAGCACCGGGACAGGGAACCCCGGGGAGCTGTTTTTT	CASSTGTGNPGELFF
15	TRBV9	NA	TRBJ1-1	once	TGTGCCAGCAGCGTAGCTCGGGGGTTGAACACTGAAGCTTTCTTT	CASSVARGLNTEAFF
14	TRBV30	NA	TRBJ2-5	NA	TGTGCCTGGAGTACTTCTAGTATAGTGGAGACCCAGTACTTC	CAWSTSSIVETQYF
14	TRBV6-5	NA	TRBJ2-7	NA	TGTGCCAGCAGTTACGGCAGGGAAATCGCCGAGCAGTACTTC	CASSYGREIAEQYF
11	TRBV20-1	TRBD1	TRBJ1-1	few	TGCAGTGCAGAGACAGGGGGCACGGCTTTCTTT	CSAETGGTAFF
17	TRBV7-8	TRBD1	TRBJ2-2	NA	TGTGCCAGCAGCTCCATACGCGGACAGGTTGGGTACGGGGAGCTGTTTTTT	CASSSIRGQVGYGELFF
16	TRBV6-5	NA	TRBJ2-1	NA	TGTGCCAGCAGTTACGAGGTAGCGGAGGGCTACAATGAGCAGTTCTTC	CASSYEVAEGYNEQFF
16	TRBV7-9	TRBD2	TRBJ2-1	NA	TGTGCCAGCAGCTTACGGGGGGGAAGGATATTGAATGAGCAGTTCTTC	CASSLRGGRILNEQFF
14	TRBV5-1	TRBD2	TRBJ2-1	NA	TGCGCCAGCAGCTTGCCGGGAGGGCACAATGAGCAGTTCTTC	CASSLPGGHNEQFF
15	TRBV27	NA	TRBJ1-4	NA	TGTGCCAGCAGCCGGACCGGGACTACGAATGAAAAACTGTTTTTT	CASSRTGTTNEKLFF
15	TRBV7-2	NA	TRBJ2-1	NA	TGTGCCAGCAGCCACAGAGCGGGCGCCTACAATGAGCAGTTCTTC	CASSHRAGAYNEQFF
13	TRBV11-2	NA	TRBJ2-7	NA	TGTGCCAGCAGCTTAGTTGTAGATCACGAGCAGTACTTC	CASSLVVDHEQYF
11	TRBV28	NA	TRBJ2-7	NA	TGTGCCAGCAGTCGTATCCAGATCATTTACTTC	CASSRIQIIYF
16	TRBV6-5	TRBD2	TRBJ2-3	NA	TGTGCCAGCAGTTCCCCCGGGGCGGGAGGGGAGGATACGCAGTATTTT	CASSSPGAGGEDTQYF
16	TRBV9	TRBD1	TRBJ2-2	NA	TGTGCCAGCAGCGTAACCAGGGGGCCGAACACCGGGGAGCTGTTTTTT	CASSVTRGPNTGELFF
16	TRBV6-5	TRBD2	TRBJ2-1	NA	TGTGCCAGCAGTTCCTTGACTAGCGGGCCCTACAATGAGCAGTTCTTC	CASSSLTSGPYNEQFF
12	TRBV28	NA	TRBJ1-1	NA	TGTGCCAGCAGCTTCAGGGGAACTGAAGCTTTCTTT	CASSFRGTEAFF